This T cell receptor (beta chain) was obtained from a study of regulatory T cells in long-lasting Graves disease. Regarding time point: persistent/refractory GD, antithyroid drugs over 5 years with positive TRAb. PBMCs provided the RNA from which the TCR library was made. With 1 base removed from V and 0 bases from J, the gap between germline ends came to 13 bases. Germline V gives CDR1 MNHEY, CDR2 SMNVEV (reference sequence). The CDR3 has 16 amino acids. This clonotype appeared a few times. Building the TCR beta libraries relied on iRepertoire HTBI primers, and CDR3 regions underwent Arm-PCR. Each CDR3 protein gets one entry after TCRdb re-called the multiplex PCR reads with MiXCR. The data show 300,000 to 350,000 distinct CDR3 sequences, with 20% seen just once and less than 30% held by the top ten.

The chain combines TRBV27 with TRBJ2-7; D remains ambiguous. The source was peripheral blood mononuclear cells (PBMCs), collected when the disease was refractory, from a patient treated with antithyroid drugs. The receptor comes from a female donor with Graves disease. The CDR3 is CASSLFGPKSSYEQYF. The CDR3 region has the DNA TGTGCCAGCAGTTTATTCGGCCCCAAGAGCTCCTACGAGCAGTACTTC.